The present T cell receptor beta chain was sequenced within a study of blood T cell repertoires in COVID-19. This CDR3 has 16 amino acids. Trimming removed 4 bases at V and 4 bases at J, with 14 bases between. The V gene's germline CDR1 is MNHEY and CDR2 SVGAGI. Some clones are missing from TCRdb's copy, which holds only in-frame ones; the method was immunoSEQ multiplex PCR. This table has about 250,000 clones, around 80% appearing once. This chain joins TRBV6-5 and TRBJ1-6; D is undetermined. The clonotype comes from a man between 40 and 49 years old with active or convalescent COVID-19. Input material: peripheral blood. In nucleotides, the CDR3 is TGTGCCAGCAGTTCGACGGGGTTGAGTTATAATTCACCCCTCCACTTT. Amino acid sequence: CASSSTGLSYNSPLHF.